These T cell receptor beta chains were read from a single sample in a study of blood T cell repertoires in COVID-19. Using immunoSEQ multiplex PCR, the repertoire was profiled, and TCRdb retains in-frame clones only, with some absent. The repertoire includes about 120,000 clones, over 70% of them detected once, and approximately 2.4% sits in the top ten. Input material: peripheral blood. All receptors derive from a man between 65 and 85 years old with acute or convalescent COVID-19. CDR3s include the opening cysteine and the closing phenylalanine or tryptophan.

CDR3: CASSPRTGPVSGNTIYF; length: 17; V: TRBV11-3; J: TRBJ1-3
CDR3: CASGSAAHQPQHF; length: 13; V: TRBV12-5; J: TRBJ1-5
CDR3: CASSFSTSGTDTQYF; length: 15; V: TRBV5-1; J: TRBJ2-3
CDR3: CATSRDLQGSNHGYTF; length: 16; V: TRBV15; J: TRBJ1-2
CDR3: CASSLGLAGGGTDTQYF; length: 17; V: TRBV7-9; J: TRBJ2-3
CDR3: CASSRTEYGYTF; length: 12; V: TRBV2; J: TRBJ1-2
CDR3: CASSPQVSANEKLFF; length: 15; V: TRBV18; J: TRBJ1-4
CDR3: CASSFSSGGPFNEQFF; length: 16; V: TRBV9; J: TRBJ2-1
CDR3: CASSEARAAVNYGYTF; length: 16; V: TRBV2; J: TRBJ1-2
CDR3: CASSLYGNTIYF; length: 12; V: TRBV3-1/TRBV3-2; J: TRBJ1-3
CDR3: CASSLSVGNTGELFF; length: 15; V: TRBV7-3; J: TRBJ2-2
CDR3: CAWRSGLGQPQHF; length: 13; V: TRBV30; J: TRBJ1-5
CDR3: CASSATVNQPQHF; length: 13; V: TRBV12-3/TRBV12-4; J: TRBJ1-5
CDR3: CASSQTTEQFNYGYTF; length: 16; V: TRBV4-2; J: TRBJ1-2
CDR3: CATSGRTGGVQFF; length: 13; V: TRBV24-1; J: TRBJ2-1
CDR3: CASSFLTFDRGSSGNTIYF; length: 19; V: TRBV7-9; J: TRBJ1-3
CDR3: CASSLAGGGRVGNQPQHF; length: 18; V: TRBV7-9; J: TRBJ1-5